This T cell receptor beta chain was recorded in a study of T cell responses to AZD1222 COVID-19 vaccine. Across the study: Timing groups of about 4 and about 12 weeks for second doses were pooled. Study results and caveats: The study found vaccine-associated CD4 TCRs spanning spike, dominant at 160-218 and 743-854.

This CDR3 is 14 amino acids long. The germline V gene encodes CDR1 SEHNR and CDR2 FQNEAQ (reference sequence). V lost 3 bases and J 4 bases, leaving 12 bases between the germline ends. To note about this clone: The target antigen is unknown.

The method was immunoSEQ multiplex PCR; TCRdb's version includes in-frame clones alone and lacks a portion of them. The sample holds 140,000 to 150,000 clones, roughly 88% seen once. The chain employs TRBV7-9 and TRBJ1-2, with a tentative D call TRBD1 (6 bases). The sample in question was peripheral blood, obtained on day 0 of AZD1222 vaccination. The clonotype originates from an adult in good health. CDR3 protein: CASSLGAGSYGYTF. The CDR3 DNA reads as TGTGCCAGCAGCTTGGGGGCCGGGAGCTATGGCTACACCTTC.